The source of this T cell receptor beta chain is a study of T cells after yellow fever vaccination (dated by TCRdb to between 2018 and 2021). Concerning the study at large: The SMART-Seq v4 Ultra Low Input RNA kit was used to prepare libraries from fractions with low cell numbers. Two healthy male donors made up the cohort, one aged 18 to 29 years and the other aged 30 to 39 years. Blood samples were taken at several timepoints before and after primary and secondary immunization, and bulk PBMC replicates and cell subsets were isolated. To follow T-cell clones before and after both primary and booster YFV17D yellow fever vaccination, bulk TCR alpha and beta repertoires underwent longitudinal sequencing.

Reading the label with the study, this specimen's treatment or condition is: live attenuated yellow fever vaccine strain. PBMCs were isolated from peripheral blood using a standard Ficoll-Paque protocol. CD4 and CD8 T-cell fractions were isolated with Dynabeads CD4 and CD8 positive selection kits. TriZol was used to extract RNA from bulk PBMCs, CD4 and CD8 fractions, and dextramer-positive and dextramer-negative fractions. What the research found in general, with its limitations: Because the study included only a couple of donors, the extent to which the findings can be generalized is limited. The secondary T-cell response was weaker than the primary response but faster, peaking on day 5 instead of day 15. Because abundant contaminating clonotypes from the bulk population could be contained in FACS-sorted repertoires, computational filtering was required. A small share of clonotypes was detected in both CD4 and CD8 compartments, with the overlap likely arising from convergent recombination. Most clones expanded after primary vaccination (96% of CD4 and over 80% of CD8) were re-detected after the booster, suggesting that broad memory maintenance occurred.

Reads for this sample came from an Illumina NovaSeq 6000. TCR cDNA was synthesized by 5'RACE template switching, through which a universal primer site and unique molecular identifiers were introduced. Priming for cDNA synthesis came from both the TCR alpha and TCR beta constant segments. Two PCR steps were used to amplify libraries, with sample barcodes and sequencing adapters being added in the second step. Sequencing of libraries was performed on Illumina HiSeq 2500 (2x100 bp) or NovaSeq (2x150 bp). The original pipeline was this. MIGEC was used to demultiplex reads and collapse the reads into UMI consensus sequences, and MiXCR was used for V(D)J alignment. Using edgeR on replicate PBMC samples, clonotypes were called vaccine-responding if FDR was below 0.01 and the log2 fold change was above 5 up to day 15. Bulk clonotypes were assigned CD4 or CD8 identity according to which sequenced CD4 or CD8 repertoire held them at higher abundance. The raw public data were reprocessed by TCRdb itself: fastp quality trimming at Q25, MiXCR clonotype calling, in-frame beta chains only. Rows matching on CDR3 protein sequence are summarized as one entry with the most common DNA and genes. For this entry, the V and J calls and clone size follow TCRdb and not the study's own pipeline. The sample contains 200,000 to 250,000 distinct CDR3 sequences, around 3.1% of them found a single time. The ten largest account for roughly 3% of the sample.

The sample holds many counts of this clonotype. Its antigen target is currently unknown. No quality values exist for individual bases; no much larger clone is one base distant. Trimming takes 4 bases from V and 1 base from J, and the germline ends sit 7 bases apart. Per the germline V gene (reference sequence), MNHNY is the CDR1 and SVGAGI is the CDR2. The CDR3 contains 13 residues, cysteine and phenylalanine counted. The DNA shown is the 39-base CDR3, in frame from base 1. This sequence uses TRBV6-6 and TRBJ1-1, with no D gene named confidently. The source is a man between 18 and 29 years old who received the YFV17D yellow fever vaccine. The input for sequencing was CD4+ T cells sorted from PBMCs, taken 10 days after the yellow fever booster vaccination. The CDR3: CASSFERNTEAFF. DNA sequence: TGTGCCAGCAGTTTTGAAAGGAACACTGAAGCTTTCTTT.